These 17 T cell receptor beta chains share one sample of origin, sequenced in a study of blood T cell repertoires in COVID-19. Assay used: immunoSEQ multiplex PCR; TCRdb lists only in-frame clones, some missing. The sample lists 100,000 or so clones, 80% to 95% occurring once. The material sequenced was peripheral blood. Source of these receptors: a woman in her 50s in a cohort sampled during active COVID-19.

The gene calls are TRBV28 and TRBJ2-7; tentatively, D is TRBD1 (5 bases). V gave up 6 bases and J gave up 3 bases, with 15 bases separating them. Germline CDR1 MDHEN, CDR2 SYDVKM. CDR3 length: 14 amino acids. This CDR3 is CASSPRPGYYEQYF. CDR3 bases: TGTGCCAGCAGCCCGCGTCCAGGGTACTACGAGCAGTACTTC.

The rearrangement joins TRBV29-1 to TRBJ2-1, with 10 bases fitting TRBD2. V lost 5 bases and J lost 5; bases outside the gene matches: 9. This CDR3 is 15 amino acids long. The germline V gene encodes CDR1 SQVTM and CDR2 ANQGSEA. In DNA form, the CDR3 reads TGCAGCGTTCGTTCTAGCGGGAGCCCCCACAATGAGCAGTTCTTC. This codes for CSVRSSGSPHNEQFF.

CDR3 nucleotides: TGTGCCAGCAGTGATTGGGCCGATAATGAGCAGTTCTTC. Amino acid sequence: CASSDWADNEQFF. This chain uses TRBV6-1 with TRBJ2-1, with D unresolved. V shed 3 bases and J shed 7 bases, with 10 bases lying between them. Germline CDR1 and CDR2: MNHNS and SASEGT. The CDR3 totals 13 residues.

The table lists this clone with a count of one. The rearrangement uses TRBV11-2 and TRBJ1-3; D call uncertain. The V gene lost 4 bases and the J gene lost 2 bases, with 12 bases spanning the gap. Germline assignment: CDR1 SGHAT and CDR2 FQNNGV. The CDR3 loop spans 15 amino acids. DNA of the CDR3: TGTGCCAGCAGCTGGGCCGGGGAACCTGGAAACACCATATATTTT. It yields the protein CASSWAGEPGNTIYF.

The chain is built from TRBV27 and TRBJ2-2; a possible D gene is TRBD1 (5 bases). V shed 5 bases and J shed 0 bases, with 7 bases lying between them. This CDR3 is built from 14 residues. The germline gives CDR1 MNHEY, CDR2 SMNVEV (reference sequence). As DNA, the CDR3 is TGTGCCAGCAGTCTGACAGCGAACACCGGGGAGCTGTTTTTT. It codes for CASSLTANTGELFF.

The gene calls are TRBV9 and TRBJ2-4; possibly TRBD2 for D (5 bases). The CDR3 is 14 residues long. V was trimmed by 0 bases and J by 7 bases, leaving 11 bases between them. Germline CDR1 SGDLS, CDR2 YYNGEE. CDR3 region: CASSVGLPGNIQYF. As DNA, the CDR3 is TGTGCCAGCAGCGTAGGACTGCCGGGGAACATTCAGTACTTC.

The chain recombines TRBV6-5 with TRBJ1-3; 7 bases are shared with TRBD1. Germline assignment: CDR1 MNHEY and CDR2 SVGAGI. This CDR3 is built from 16 residues. The V segment lost 2 bases and the J segment 3 bases; nucleotides outside the gene matches: 7. The CDR3 loop is CASSYGTVGFGNTIYF. CDR3 sequence (DNA): TGTGCCAGCAGTTACGGGACAGTCGGATTTGGAAACACCATATATTTT.

V gene TRBV14 combines with J gene TRBJ2-5, with 7 bases that match TRBD1. J lost 3 bases, V lost 2 bases, and 9 bases had no gene match. CDR1 and CDR2 from the germline V gene are SGHDN and FVKESK. This CDR3 spans 16 amino acids. CDR3 bases: TGTGCCAGCAGCCAATTCACAGGGGCCGGAGAAGAGACCCAGTACTTC. Its translation is CASSQFTGAGEETQYF.

V gene TRBV13 combines with J gene TRBJ2-1; 9 nucleotides line up with TRBD1. The CDR3 consists of 17 residues. Per the germline V gene, CDR1 is PRHDT and CDR2 is FYEKMQ (reference sequence). V lost 2 bases to trimming and J lost 4 bases; unmatched junction nucleotides: 9. The chain's CDR3 is CASSLYRTGEIYNEQFF. Written as DNA, the CDR3 is TGTGCCAGCAGCTTATATAGGACAGGGGAAATTTACAATGAGCAGTTCTTC.

This chain uses TRBV10-3 with TRBJ2-1; 7 nucleotides line up with TRBD1. J gave up 8 bases and V 10 bases, and 5 bases lay outside the gene matches. The CDR3 length is 11 residues. The germline CDR1 and CDR2 sequences are ENHRY and SYGVKD. The DNA of the CDR3 is TGTGCCACCCTCCAGGGGGATGAGCAGTTCTTC. Residues: CATLQGDEQFF.

This chain uses TRBV2 with TRBJ2-7; 7 bases match TRBD1. From germline, CDR1 is SNHLY and CDR2 FYNNEI. With 6 bases clipped from V and 5 bases from J, the junction kept 7 bases outside the gene matches. This CDR3 is built from 13 residues. CDR3 DNA sequence: TGTGCCAGCAGCCGACAGGGAATCAACGAGCAGTACTTC. Amino acids: CASSRQGINEQYF.

The chain uses TRBV7-2 and TRBJ2-3; TRBD2 matches at 10 bases. V gave up 5 bases and J gave up 3 bases; unmatched junction bases: 2. CDR1 is SGHTA, CDR2 FQGNSA, per germline. CDR3 size: 14 residues. CDR3 protein: CASSASGGTDTQYF. The DNA for the CDR3 is TGTGCCAGCAGCGCTAGCGGGGGAACAGATACGCAGTATTTT.

This clone has only a few counts. This chain connects TRBV25-1 to TRBJ1-6; D is undetermined. CDR1 and CDR2 from the germline V gene are MGHDK and SYGVNS. Trimming removed 2 bases from V and 3 bases from J, with 8 bases in between. The CDR3 consists of 15 residues. The CDR3 spells CASSEGPSYNSPLHF. In nucleotides, the CDR3 is TGTGCCAGCAGTGAAGGGCCAAGCTATAATTCACCCCTCCACTTT.

The chain is built from TRBV25-1 and TRBJ1-1; D gene ambiguous. The CDR3 runs to 14 residues. Germline loops: CDR1 MGHDK, CDR2 SYGVNS. Trimming took 3 bases from V and 4 from J, leaving 12 bases between them. For the CDR3, the DNA is TGTGCCAGCAGTGACATAGGTGGAGGCACTGAAGCTTTCTTT. Translation gives CASSDIGGGTEAFF.

The V gene is TRBV4-1, the J gene TRBJ2-5, with 11 bases lining up with TRBD1. Germline values: CDR1 MGHRA, CDR2 YSYEKL. The CDR3 consists of 17 residues. V shed 2 bases, J shed 0 bases, and the junction held 5 bases outside the gene matches. CDR3 in amino acids: CASSQWGDRGYQETQYF. The DNA for the CDR3 is TGCGCCAGCAGCCAATGGGGGGACAGGGGGTACCAAGAGACCCAGTACTTC.

V is TRBV5-1 and J is TRBJ1-2; D remains ambiguous. The V end lost 6 bases, the J end lost 5 bases, and 17 bases lay between the germline ends. CDR1 is SGHRS and CDR2 is YFSETQ in the germline V gene. This CDR3 comprises 14 residues. The DNA of the CDR3 is TGCGCCAGCAACACCATTCCGGGAGCTTATGGCTACACCTTC. This encodes CASNTIPGAYGYTF.

The chain combines TRBV6-5 with TRBJ1-5, with D perhaps TRBD1 (6 bases). Looked up from germline, CDR1 is MNHEY and CDR2 is SVGAGI. With 6 bases removed from V and 7 bases from J, the gap between germline ends came to 10 bases. The CDR3 sequence is 12 residues long. CDR3 nucleotides: TGTGCCAGCAGGCAGGGGTGGCAGCCCCAGCATTTT. Translating gives CASRQGWQPQHF.